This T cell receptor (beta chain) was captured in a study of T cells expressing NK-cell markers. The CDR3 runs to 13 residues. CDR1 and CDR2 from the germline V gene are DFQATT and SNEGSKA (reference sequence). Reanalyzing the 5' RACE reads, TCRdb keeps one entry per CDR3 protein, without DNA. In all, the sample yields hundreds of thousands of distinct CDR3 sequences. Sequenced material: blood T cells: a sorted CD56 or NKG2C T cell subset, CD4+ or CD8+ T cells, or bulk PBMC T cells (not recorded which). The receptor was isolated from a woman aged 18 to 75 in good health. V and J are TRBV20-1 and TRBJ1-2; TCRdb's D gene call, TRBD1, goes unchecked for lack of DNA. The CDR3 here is CSALKMSNYGYTF.